This T cell receptor beta chain was sequenced for a study of PD-1 and CTLA-4 blockade in melanoma. The CDR3 extends over 16 amino acids. Deletions cut 3 bases from V and 4 bases from J, with 17 bases between. In germline, CDR1 is KGHSH, CDR2 LQKENI. TCRdb's copy holds only in-frame clones and misses some; the assay was immunoSEQ multiplex PCR. The sample consists of about 28,000 clones, roughly nine tenths of them appearing once. Here the sequenced sample was CD8+ T cells from peripheral blood, taken before anti-PD-1 treatment. The genes are TRBV18 and TRBJ2-3; D gene unclear. This receptor was obtained from a human donor with melanoma. CDR3 residues: CASSPWRTAFADTQYF. CDR3 in DNA: TGTGCCAGCTCACCTTGGCGGACGGCTTTTGCAGATACGCAGTATTTT.